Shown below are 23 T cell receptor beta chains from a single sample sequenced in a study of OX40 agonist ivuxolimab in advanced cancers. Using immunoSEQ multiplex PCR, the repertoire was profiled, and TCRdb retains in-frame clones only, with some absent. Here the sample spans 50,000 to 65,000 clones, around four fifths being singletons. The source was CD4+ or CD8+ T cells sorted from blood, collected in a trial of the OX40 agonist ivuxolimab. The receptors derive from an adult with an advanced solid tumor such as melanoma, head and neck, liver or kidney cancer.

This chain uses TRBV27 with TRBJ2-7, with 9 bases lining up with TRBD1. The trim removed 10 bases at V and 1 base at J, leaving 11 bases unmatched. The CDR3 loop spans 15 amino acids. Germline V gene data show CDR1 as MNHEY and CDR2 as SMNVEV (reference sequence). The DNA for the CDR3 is TGTGCCAATCGGGACAGGGTAGTTTGGTCCTACGAGCAGTACTTC. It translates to CANRDRVVWSYEQYF.

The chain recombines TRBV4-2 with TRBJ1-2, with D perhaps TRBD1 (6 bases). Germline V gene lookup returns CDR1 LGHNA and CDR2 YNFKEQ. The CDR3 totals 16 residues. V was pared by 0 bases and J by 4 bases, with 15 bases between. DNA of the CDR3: TGTGCCAGCAGCCAAGATCAGAGGAGGGGGAGCTATGGCTACACCTTC. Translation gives CASSQDQRRGSYGYTF.

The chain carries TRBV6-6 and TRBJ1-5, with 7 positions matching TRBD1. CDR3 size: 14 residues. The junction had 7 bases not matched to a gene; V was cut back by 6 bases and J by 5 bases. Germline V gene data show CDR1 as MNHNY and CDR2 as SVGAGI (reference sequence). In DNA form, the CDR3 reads TGTGCCAGCAGGGGTGAGGGACAGTATCAGCCCCAGCATTTT. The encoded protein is CASRGEGQYQPQHF.

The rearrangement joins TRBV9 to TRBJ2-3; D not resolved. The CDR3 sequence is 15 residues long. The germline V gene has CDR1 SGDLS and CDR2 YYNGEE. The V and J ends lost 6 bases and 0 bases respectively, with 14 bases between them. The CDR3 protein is CASNLREPSTDTQYF. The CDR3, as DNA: TGTGCCAGCAACCTAAGAGAACCCAGCACAGATACGCAGTATTTT.

The CDR3: CASSPTGALNTEAFF. DNA for the CDR3: TGTGCCAGCTCACCGACAGGGGCCCTGAACACTGAAGCTTTCTTT. The chain employs TRBV18 and TRBJ1-1; 8 positions match TRBD1. This CDR3 has 15 residues. V shed 3 bases and J 0 bases; nucleotides not matched to a gene: 3. In germline, CDR1 is KGHSH, CDR2 LQKENI.

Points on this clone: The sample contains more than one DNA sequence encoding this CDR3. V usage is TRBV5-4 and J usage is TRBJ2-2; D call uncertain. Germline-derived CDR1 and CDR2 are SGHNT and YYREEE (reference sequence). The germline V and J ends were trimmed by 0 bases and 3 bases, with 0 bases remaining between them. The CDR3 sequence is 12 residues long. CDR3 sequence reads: CASSLDTGELFF. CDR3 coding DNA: TGTGCCAGCAGCTTGGACACCGGGGAGCTGTTTTTT.

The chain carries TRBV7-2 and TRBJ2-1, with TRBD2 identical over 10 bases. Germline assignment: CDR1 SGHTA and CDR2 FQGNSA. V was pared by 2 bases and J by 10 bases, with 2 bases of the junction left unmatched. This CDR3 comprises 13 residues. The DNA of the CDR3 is TGTGCCAGCAGCTTAACTAGCGGGACCGAGCAGTTCTTC. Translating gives CASSLTSGTEQFF. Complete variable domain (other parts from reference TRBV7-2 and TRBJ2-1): GAGVSQSPSNKVTEKGKDVELRCDPISGHTALYWYRQSLGQGLEFLIYFQGNSAPDKSGLPSDRFSAERTGGSVSTLTIQRTQQEDSAVYLCASSLTSGTEQFFGPGTRLTVL.

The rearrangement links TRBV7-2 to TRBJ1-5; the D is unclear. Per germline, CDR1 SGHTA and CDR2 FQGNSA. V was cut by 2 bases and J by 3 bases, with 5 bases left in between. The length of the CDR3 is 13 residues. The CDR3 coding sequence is TGTGCCAGCAGCTTATACCCCAATCAGCCCCAGCATTTT. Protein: CASSLYPNQPQHF.

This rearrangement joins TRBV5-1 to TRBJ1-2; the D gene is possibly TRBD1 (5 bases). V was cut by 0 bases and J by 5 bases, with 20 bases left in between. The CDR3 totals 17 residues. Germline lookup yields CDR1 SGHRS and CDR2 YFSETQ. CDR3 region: CASSLAPGRGEEYGYTF. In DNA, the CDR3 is TGCGCCAGCAGCTTGGCCCCGGGACGCGGGGAAGAATATGGCTACACCTTC.

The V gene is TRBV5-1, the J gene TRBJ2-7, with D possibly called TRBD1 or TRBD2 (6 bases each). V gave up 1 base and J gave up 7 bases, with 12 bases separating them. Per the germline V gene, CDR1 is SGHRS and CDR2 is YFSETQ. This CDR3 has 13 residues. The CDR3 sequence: CASSLMGAGEQYV. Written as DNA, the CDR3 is TGCGCCAGCAGCTTGATGGGGGCGGGAGAGCAGTACGTC.

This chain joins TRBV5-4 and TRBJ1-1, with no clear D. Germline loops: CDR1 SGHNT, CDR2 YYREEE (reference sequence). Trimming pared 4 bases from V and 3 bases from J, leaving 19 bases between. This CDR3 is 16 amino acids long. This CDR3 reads CASSGGPWVGDTEAFF. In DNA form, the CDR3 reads TGTGCCAGCAGCGGAGGGCCCTGGGTTGGGGACACTGAAGCTTTCTTT.

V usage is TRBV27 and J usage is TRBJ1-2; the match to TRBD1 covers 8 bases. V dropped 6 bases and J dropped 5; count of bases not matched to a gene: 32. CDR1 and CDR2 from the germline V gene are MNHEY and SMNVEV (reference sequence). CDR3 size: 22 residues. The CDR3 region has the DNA TGTGCCAGCAGCCCGGCGTCCCTACGGACAGGGTTGATGTTGTTAGGCCGATATGGCTACACCTTC. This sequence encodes CASSPASLRTGLMLLGRYGYTF.

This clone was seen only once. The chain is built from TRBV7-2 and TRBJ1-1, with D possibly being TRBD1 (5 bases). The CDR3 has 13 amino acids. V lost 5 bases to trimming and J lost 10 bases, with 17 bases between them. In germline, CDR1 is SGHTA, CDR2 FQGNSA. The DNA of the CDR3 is TGTGCCAGCAGCATAACGTCCGGGACCGGAGCTTTCTTT. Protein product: CASSITSGTGAFF.

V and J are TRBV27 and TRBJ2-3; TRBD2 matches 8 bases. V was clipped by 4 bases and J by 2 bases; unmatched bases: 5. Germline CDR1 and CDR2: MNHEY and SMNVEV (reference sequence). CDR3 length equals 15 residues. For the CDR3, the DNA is TGTGCCAGCAGTTGGCGCGGGGGGCCCACAGATACGCAGTATTTT. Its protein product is CASSWRGGPTDTQYF.

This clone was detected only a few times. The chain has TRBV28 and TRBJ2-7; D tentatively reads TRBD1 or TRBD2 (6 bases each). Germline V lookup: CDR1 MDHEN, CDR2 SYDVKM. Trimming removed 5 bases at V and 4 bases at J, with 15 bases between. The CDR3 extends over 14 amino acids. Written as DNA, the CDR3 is TGTGCCAGCAGTCAATTAGGGGGGAGATACGAGCAGTACTTC. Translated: CASSQLGGRYEQYF.

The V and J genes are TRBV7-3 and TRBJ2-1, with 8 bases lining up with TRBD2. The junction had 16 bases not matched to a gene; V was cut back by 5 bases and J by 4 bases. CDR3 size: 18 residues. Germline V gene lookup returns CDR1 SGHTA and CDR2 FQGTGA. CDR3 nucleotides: TGTGCCAGCAGCACAACGGGACTAGTAGCCGGACCGTACAATGAGCAGTTCTTC. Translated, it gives CASSTTGLVAGPYNEQFF.

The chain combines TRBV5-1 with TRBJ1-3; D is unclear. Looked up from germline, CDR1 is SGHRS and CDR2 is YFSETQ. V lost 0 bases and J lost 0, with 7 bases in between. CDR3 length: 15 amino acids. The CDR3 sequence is CASSLGSGSGNTIYF. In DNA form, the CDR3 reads TGCGCCAGCAGCTTGGGCAGTGGCTCTGGAAACACCATATATTTT.

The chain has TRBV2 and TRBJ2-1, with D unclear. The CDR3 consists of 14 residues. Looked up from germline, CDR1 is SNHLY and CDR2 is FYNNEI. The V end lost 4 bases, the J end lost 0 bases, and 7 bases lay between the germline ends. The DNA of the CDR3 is TGTGCCAGCAGTGTCTATAGCTCCTACAATGAGCAGTTCTTC. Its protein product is CASSVYSSYNEQFF.

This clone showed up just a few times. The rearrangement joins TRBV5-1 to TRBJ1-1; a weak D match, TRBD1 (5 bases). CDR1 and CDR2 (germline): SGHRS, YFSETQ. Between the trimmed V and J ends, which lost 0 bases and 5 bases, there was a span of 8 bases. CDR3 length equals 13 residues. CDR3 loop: CASSLAWGTEAFF. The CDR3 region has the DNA TGCGCCAGCAGCTTGGCGTGGGGGACTGAAGCTTTCTTT.

DNA for the CDR3: TGTGCCAGCCGACGGACTAGCGGTCCCTACGAGCAGTACTTC. The encoded protein is CASRRTSGPYEQYF. This rearrangement joins TRBV28 to TRBJ2-7, with 10 bases aligning to TRBD2. The CDR3 is 14 amino acids. V shed 8 bases, J shed 2 bases, and the junction held 6 bases outside the gene matches. Germline V lookup: CDR1 MDHEN, CDR2 SYDVKM.

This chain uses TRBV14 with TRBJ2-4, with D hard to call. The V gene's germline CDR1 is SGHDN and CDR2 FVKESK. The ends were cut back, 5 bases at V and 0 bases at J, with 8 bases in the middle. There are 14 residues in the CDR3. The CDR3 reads CASSSQLAKNIQYF. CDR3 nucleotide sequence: TGTGCCAGCAGCTCACAGCTAGCCAAAAACATTCAGTACTTC.

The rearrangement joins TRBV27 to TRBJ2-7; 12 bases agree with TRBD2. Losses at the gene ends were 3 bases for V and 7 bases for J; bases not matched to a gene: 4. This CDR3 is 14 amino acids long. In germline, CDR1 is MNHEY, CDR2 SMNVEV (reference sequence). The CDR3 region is CASSLLAGGREQYF. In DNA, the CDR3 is TGTGCCAGCAGTTTGCTAGCGGGAGGGAGAGAGCAGTACTTC.

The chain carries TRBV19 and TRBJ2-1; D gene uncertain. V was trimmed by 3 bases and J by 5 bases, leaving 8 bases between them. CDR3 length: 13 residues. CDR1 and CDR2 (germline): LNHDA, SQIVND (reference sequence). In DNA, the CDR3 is TGTGCCAGTAGTATTAGGCCGGACAATGAGCAGTTCTTC. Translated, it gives CASSIRPDNEQFF. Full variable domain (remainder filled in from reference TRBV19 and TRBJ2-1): DGGITQSPKYLFRKEGQNVTLSCEQNLNHDAMYWYRQDPGQGLRLIYYSQIVNDFQKGDIAEGYSVSREKKESFPLTVTSAQKNPTAFYLCASSIRPDNEQFFGPGTRLTVL.